This T cell receptor (beta chain) originates from a study of long-term antiretroviral therapy in people with HIV. Study-level findings and limits: An increase in diversity followed ART, yet levels stayed below transplant donor controls. Participants lacked recorded data on ART adherence, viral resistance or therapy changes.

Researchers ran immunoSEQ v3.0 at survey level. The table came from immunoSEQ multiplex PCR; TCRdb's copy has only in-frame clones and leaves some out. The repertoire consists of 15,000 or so clones, with about 85% occurring once and the leading ten covering 22%. About this clone itself: Its antigen remains unidentified.

V lost 1 base to trimming and J lost 7 bases; unmatched junction nucleotides: 3. There are 14 residues in the CDR3. Germline V gives CDR1 SGHDN, CDR2 FVKESK. The sequence came from a woman aged 40 to 50 with HIV. The rearrangement links TRBV14 to TRBJ2-7; 11 bases fit TRBD2. The material was unsorted PBMCs, obtained 2.1 years after starting antiretroviral therapy. This CDR3 is CASSQALAGGEQYF. The CDR3 region has the DNA TGTGCCAGCAGCCAAGCCCTAGCGGGGGGAGAGCAGTACTTC.